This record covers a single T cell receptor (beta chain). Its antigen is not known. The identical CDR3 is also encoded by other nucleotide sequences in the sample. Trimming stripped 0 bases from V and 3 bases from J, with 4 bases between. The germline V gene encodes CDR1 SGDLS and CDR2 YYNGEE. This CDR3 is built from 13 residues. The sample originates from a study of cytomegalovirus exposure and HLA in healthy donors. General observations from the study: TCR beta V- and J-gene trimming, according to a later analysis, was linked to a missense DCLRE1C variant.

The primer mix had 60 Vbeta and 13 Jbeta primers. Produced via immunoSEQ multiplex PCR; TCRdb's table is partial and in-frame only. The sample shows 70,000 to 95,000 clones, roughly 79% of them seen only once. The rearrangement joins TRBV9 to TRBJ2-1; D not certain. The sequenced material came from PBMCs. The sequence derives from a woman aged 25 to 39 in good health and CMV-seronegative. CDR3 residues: CASSVDSYNEQFF. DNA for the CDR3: TGTGCCAGCAGCGTAGATAGCTACAATGAGCAGTTCTTC.